Each of the 20 T cell receptor beta chains below was sequenced from the same sample in a study of T-cell reconstitution after alpha-beta-depleted transplantation in children. Their specific antigens are unknown. As it was prepared, the TCRbeta library received unique molecular identifiers. TCRdb reprocessed the PCR reads via MiXCR and lists one record per CDR3 protein. The data hold some 300,000 distinct CDR3 sequences, with just over 7.5% observed a single time. Study observations and caveats: Fresh T-cell production supplied most of the T-cell counts and diversity seen one year after transplant.

The sample was peripheral blood, taken 360 days after TCRalphabeta/CD19-depleted stem cell transplant. The receptors stem from a female patient aged 2-9 years who had a stem cell transplant for Fanconi anemia, so the T cells may come from the graft donor.

This chain joins TRBV7-9 and TRBJ1-3; a weak D match, TRBD1 (5 bases). CDR3 length: 16 residues. Germline V gene sequence: CDR1 SEHNR, CDR2 FQNEAQ (reference sequence). The germline V and J ends were trimmed by 5 bases and 0 bases, with 14 bases remaining between them. This CDR3 reads CASSHGTPSSGNTIYF. The CDR3 DNA sequence: TGTGCCAGCAGCCACGGGACCCCTTCCTCTGGAAACACCATATATTTT.

There are a few counts of this clonotype. The genes are TRBV15 and TRBJ2-2, with TRBD1 as a possible D gene (6 bases). The CDR3 extends over 15 amino acids. The ends were cut back, 2 bases at V and 1 base at J, with 8 bases in the middle. From germline, CDR1 is LNHNV and CDR2 YYDKDF (reference sequence). DNA of the CDR3: TGTGCCACCAGCAGACAGGGGCGGAACACCGGGGAGCTGTTTTTT. Translation gives CATSRQGRNTGELFF.

V is TRBV15 and J is TRBJ1-1; the D is unclear. The CDR3 extends over 16 amino acids. V dropped 0 bases and J dropped 0 bases, with 11 bases sitting between them. CDR1 is LNHNV and CDR2 is YYDKDF in the germline V gene (reference sequence). In nucleotides, the CDR3 is TGTGCCACCAGCAGAGATATTGGCACCTTGAACACTGAAGCTTTCTTT. Amino acid sequence: CATSRDIGTLNTEAFF.

This clonotype was seen at least ten times. The chain joins TRBV3-1 to TRBJ2-1; the match to TRBD2 covers 7 bases. Trimming at V came to 5 bases and at J to 7 bases, leaving 11 bases not matched to a gene. The germline gives CDR1 LGHDT, CDR2 YNNKEL (reference sequence). The CDR3 covers 15 residues. CDR3 nucleotide sequence: TGTGCCAGCAGCTACTTAAGCAGCGGGGAAAATGAGCAGTTCTTC. Amino acid sequence: CASSYLSSGENEQFF.

In its sample, this clonotype was seen many times. CDR3 DNA sequence: TGCGCCAGCAGCCCGGGACAGCCCAACACTGAAGCTTTCTTT. It encodes CASSPGQPNTEAFF. The chain has TRBV5-1 and TRBJ1-1; 7 nucleotides match TRBD1. V shed 4 bases and J 2 bases; nucleotides not matched to a gene: 5. This CDR3 spans 14 amino acids. CDR1 SGHRS and CDR2 YFSETQ come from the germline V gene.

This clonotype was found many times. This chain links TRBV7-6 with TRBJ2-3; 9 bases map to TRBD2. CDR1 and CDR2 (germline): SGHVS, FNYEAQ. This CDR3 contains 15 residues. Losses at the gene ends were 6 bases for V and 3 bases for J; bases not matched to a gene: 7. In DNA, the CDR3 is TGTGCCAGCAGACCCGGGACTAGCAGTACAGATACGCAGTATTTT. Translation: CASRPGTSSTDTQYF.

This clonotype was observed at least ten times. V is TRBV9 and J is TRBJ2-3, with TRBD2 identical over 8 bases. The CDR3 has 15 residues. The germline V gene has CDR1 SGDLS and CDR2 YYNGEE. V lost 5 bases to trimming and J lost 0 bases; unmatched junction nucleotides: 5. In nucleotides, the CDR3 is TGTGCCAGCAGTCTTAGCGGGGCTAGCACAGATACGCAGTATTTT. This gives the protein CASSLSGASTDTQYF.

This clonotype was detected a few times. The chain has TRBV20-1 and TRBJ2-4, with a possible D match to TRBD2 (7 bases). CDR3 length: 13 residues. CDR1 and CDR2 (germline): DFQATT, SNEGSKA (reference sequence). The V end was cut by 3 bases, the J end by 8 bases, with 14 bases between. CDR3 in amino acids: CSASRGAQDIQYF. The DNA of the CDR3 is TGCAGTGCTAGCCGGGGGGCGCAGGACATTCAGTACTTC.

This clonotype was observed many times. This chain joins TRBV12-3 or TRBV12-4 and TRBJ1-2; D is uncertain. This CDR3 is built from 14 residues. V was pared by 3 bases and J by 4 bases, with 12 bases between. In DNA form, the CDR3 reads TGTGCCAGCAGTTTGGGCCGCCAGATCTATGGCTACACCTTC. Its protein product is CASSLGRQIYGYTF.

The sample holds many counts of this clonotype. The genes are TRBV29-1 and TRBJ2-3; D gene ambiguous. The V end lost 2 bases, the J end lost 4 bases, and 22 bases lay between the germline ends. The V gene's germline CDR1 is SQVTM and CDR2 ANQGSEA. The CDR3 extends over 17 amino acids. Written as DNA, the CDR3 is TGCAGCGTTGAACGACCTGCAATGGCGAGTCTCGCAGATACGCAGTATTTT. It encodes CSVERPAMASLADTQYF.

At least ten counts were recorded for this clonotype. This chain uses TRBV6-5 with TRBJ2-1; 12 nucleotides match TRBD2. Germline trimming cut 5 bases from V and 0 bases from J; bases unmatched to any gene: 5. This CDR3 comprises 17 residues. Germline-derived CDR1 and CDR2 are MNHEY and SVGAGI. In DNA form, the CDR3 reads TGTGCCAGCAGTAGACTAGCGGGGGCAAGCTCCTACAATGAGCAGTTCTTC. As protein: CASSRLAGASSYNEQFF.

The genes are TRBV12-3 or TRBV12-4 and TRBJ1-2, with 9 bases matching TRBD1. The CDR3 has 17 amino acids. Trimming at V came to 6 bases and at J to 1 base, leaving 12 bases not matched to a gene. The CDR3 DNA sequence: TGTGCCAGCAGCGAAATTGCCGGGACAGGGATTAACTATGGCTACACCTTC. Encoded protein: CASSEIAGTGINYGYTF.

V and J are TRBV4-1 and TRBJ1-1; D uncertain. The germline V gene encodes CDR1 MGHRA and CDR2 YSYEKL. CDR3 length: 14 residues. V lost 1 base to trimming and J lost 3 bases, with 9 bases between them. CDR3 nucleotides: TGCGCCAGCAGCCAAGTGCAACAGCACACTGAAGCTTTCTTT. It translates to CASSQVQQHTEAFF.

This clonotype has ten or more counts. CDR3 in DNA: TGCGCCAGCAGCTTGGCCGGTTGGCTAGCGGATAACACCGGGGAGCTGTTTTTT. Amino acid sequence: CASSLAGWLADNTGELFF. This chain connects TRBV5-1 to TRBJ2-2; 7 positions match TRBD2. CDR3 size: 18 residues. Germline CDR1 is SGHRS and CDR2 is YFSETQ. V lost 0 bases and J lost 2; bases outside the gene matches: 10.

The V call is TRBV3-1, the J call TRBJ2-1; a weak D match, TRBD2 (6 bases). The CDR3 covers 16 residues. V lost 0 bases, J lost 4 bases, and 13 bases lay in between. CDR1 LGHDT and CDR2 YNNKEL come from the germline V gene (reference sequence). The CDR3, as DNA: TGTGCCAGCAGCCAAGAGGGGCGGAGGGGTTACAATGAGCAGTTCTTC. Its protein product is CASSQEGRRGYNEQFF.

This clonotype was counted a few times. CDR3 coding DNA: TGTGCCAGCAGCTCCCGGGACAGGGGGACTGAAGCTTTCTTT. This gives the protein CASSSRDRGTEAFF. The chain couples TRBV13 to TRBJ1-1; 11 bases are a match to TRBD1. The CDR3 has 14 amino acids. J was trimmed by 5 bases and V by 4 bases; bases with no gene match: 3. Germline CDR1 reads PRHDT; CDR2 reads FYEKMQ (reference sequence).

This clonotype was counted many times. This rearrangement joins TRBV9 to TRBJ2-1, with a possible D match to TRBD2 (6 bases). The ends were cut back, 2 bases at V and 7 bases at J, with 7 bases in the middle. The CDR3 sequence is 12 residues long. CDR1 is SGDLS and CDR2 is YYNGEE in the germline V gene. Written as DNA, the CDR3 is TGTGCCAGCAGCGTGGAGGGGAATGAGCAGTTCTTC. Encoded protein: CASSVEGNEQFF.

V usage is TRBV11-2 and J usage is TRBJ2-7; 9 positions match TRBD2. The germline CDR1 and CDR2 sequences are SGHAT and FQNNGV. Trimming took 8 bases from V and 2 from J; bases not matched to a gene: 10. This CDR3 has 15 amino acids. CDR3 sequence: CASLGGGAKAYEQYF. DNA of the CDR3: TGTGCCAGCCTAGGCGGGGGGGCCAAAGCCTACGAGCAGTACTTC. The variable domain in full, with the rest retrieved from reference TRBV11-2 and TRBJ2-7, is EAGVAQSPRYKIIEKRQSVAFWCNPISGHATLYWYQQILGQGPKLLIQFQNNGVVDDSQLPKDRFSAERLKGVDSTLKIQPAKLEDSAVYLCASLGGGAKAYEQYFGPGTRLTVT.

This clonotype was found many times. The chain combines TRBV10-3 with TRBJ2-7; 10 bases align to TRBD2. Germline CDR1 reads ENHRY; CDR2 reads SYGVKD. The CDR3 totals 14 residues. V gave up 7 bases and J gave up 4 bases; unmatched junction bases: 7. CDR3 protein: CAITPGLAPYEQYF. CDR3 in DNA: TGTGCCATCACACCGGGACTAGCGCCTTACGAGCAGTACTTC.

This clonotype was recorded a few times. The chain links TRBV14 to TRBJ1-1; 7 bases are a match to TRBD1. The germline V gene has CDR1 SGHDN and CDR2 FVKESK. The CDR3 runs to 18 residues. V lost 0 bases, J lost 0 bases, and 10 bases stayed unmatched. The CDR3 region is CASSQDVNRGLMNTEAFF. In nucleotides, the CDR3 is TGTGCCAGCAGCCAAGATGTTAACAGGGGATTGATGAACACTGAAGCTTTCTTT.